Included here is one TCR beta chain sequence, with context. The sample holds other DNA sequences that translate to the same CDR3. The germline V gene encodes CDR1 MDHEN and CDR2 SYDVKM. With 6 bases removed from V and 9 bases from J, the gap between germline ends came to 9 bases. The CDR3 has 12 residues. Assay: immunoSEQ multiplex PCR; the TCRdb copy retains only in-frame clones and omits some. This table holds 150,000 to 200,000 clones, about 93% found once. The data belong to a study of control samples from healthy donors and cancer patients. This sequence was found in a woman in her twenties or thirties in good health. The gene calls are TRBV28 and TRBJ1-6; D remains unclear. Sequenced material: blood. CDR3 region: CASSTGSSPLHF. The CDR3 DNA reads TGTGCCAGCAGCACGGGGAGTTCACCCCTCCACTTT.